This record covers a single T cell receptor (beta chain). Germline-derived CDR1 and CDR2 are MNHEY and SMNVEV (reference sequence). The length of the CDR3 is 15 residues. Treatment: randomized to nivolumab then ipilimumab (arm A) or the reverse (arm B). These data originate in a study of sequential checkpoint blockade in melanoma. Looking at the study overall: Both treatment sequences were followed by maintenance nivolumab.

Profiled with immunoSEQ multiplex PCR; TCRdb holds only in-frame clones, not every one. The sample has 10,000 or so clones; about 86% are singletons. Material: CD8+ T cells sorted from blood (inferred from file names), obtained from a patient given nivolumab and ipilimumab in sequence. The receptor comes from a human donor with melanoma. This chain joins TRBV27 and TRBJ2-5; 7 bases are a match to TRBD1. Judging by the DNA end, TRBJ2-7 fits better; the J call may be wrong. This CDR3 is CASSLADRSRHEQYF. The CDR3 DNA follows: TGTGCCAGCAGTTTAGCGGACAGGTCCCGCCACGAGCAGTACTTC.